A single sample gave rise to the 14 T cell receptor beta chains below, sequenced in a study of blood T cell repertoires in COVID-19. The assay was immunoSEQ multiplex PCR, and TCRdb's table has in-frame clones only and misses some. This table has about 200,000 clones, more than 75% appearing once. Material: peripheral blood. The receptors shown here come from a woman over 75 with acute or convalescent COVID-19.

The V and J genes are TRBV29-1 and TRBJ2-1; 7 bases align to TRBD2. The V and J ends lost 1 base and 8 bases, in that order; junction bases with no gene match: 14. From germline, CDR1 is SQVTM and CDR2 ANQGSEA. This CDR3 contains 16 residues. For the CDR3, the DNA is TGCAGCGTTGAAGGGTCGCGGGAGCCTTCAAGCGATGAGCAGTTCTTC. Residues: CSVEGSREPSSDEQFF.

This clone has more than one count but fewer than ten. The J gene is TRBJ1-5, the V gene TRBV18; 8 nucleotides align to TRBD1. Per the germline V gene, CDR1 is KGHSH and CDR2 is LQKENI. After removal of 3 bases from V and 7 bases from J, the junction contained 14 bases not matched to a gene. The CDR3 spans 17 residues. The CDR3 sequence is CASSPGTGSMEQQPQHF. Here the CDR3 DNA reads TGTGCCAGCTCACCTGGGACAGGAAGTATGGAACAACAGCCCCAGCATTTT.

V and J are TRBV20-1 and TRBJ1-3; TRBD1 is a possible D gene (6 bases). The CDR3 runs 17 residues. V was clipped by 3 bases and J by 6 bases, with 24 bases between them. Germline V gene data show CDR1 as DFQATT and CDR2 as SNEGSKA (reference sequence). CDR3 amino acids: CSASRLTGPVTENTIYF. The DNA of the CDR3 is TGCAGTGCTAGTCGACTAACAGGGCCCGTCACCGAAAACACCATATATTTT.

The chain employs TRBV5-1 and TRBJ1-2; a weak D match, TRBD1 (5 bases). This CDR3 comprises 16 residues. V lost 4 bases, J lost 8 bases, and 24 bases lay in between. Per germline, CDR1 SGHRS and CDR2 YFSETQ. CDR3 protein: CASSRTGGSLVDGYTF. Written as DNA, the CDR3 is TGCGCCAGCAGCCGAACCGGGGGATCCTTGGTAGACGGCTACACCTTC.

A few counts support this clone. The V and J genes are TRBV30 and TRBJ1-5, with 8 bases fitting TRBD1. The CDR3 has 13 amino acids. V trimming: 5 bases; J trimming: 3 bases; junction bases outside the gene matches: 3. The germline V gene has CDR1 GTSNPN and CDR2 SVGIG (reference sequence). The CDR3 reads CAWSGGFNQPQHF. The CDR3 nucleotides read TGTGCCTGGTCAGGGGGCTTCAATCAGCCCCAGCATTTT.

The V call is TRBV11-2, the J call TRBJ1-1; D might be TRBD1 (5 bases). The CDR3 runs to 15 residues. Germline V CDR1 and CDR2: SGHAT, FQNNGV. V lost 5 bases and J lost 0, with 13 bases in between. CDR3 sequence (DNA): TGTGCCAGCAGCCCTAGGACATTTATGAACACTGAAGCTTTCTTT. Translation: CASSPRTFMNTEAFF.

The rearrangement links TRBV11-2 to TRBJ2-3; D remains ambiguous. V was pared by 3 bases and J by 7 bases, with 8 bases between. In germline, CDR1 is SGHAT, CDR2 FQNNGV. This CDR3 is 12 amino acids long. CDR3 in DNA: TGTGCCAGCAGCTTTAGGAGTAATACGCAGTATTTT. Protein product: CASSFRSNTQYF.

This clone was seen a few times. The V and J genes are TRBV27 and TRBJ1-2; 8 bases align to TRBD1. V gave up 5 bases and J gave up 4 bases; unmatched junction bases: 6. The CDR3 has 14 amino acids. Germline CDR1 is MNHEY and CDR2 is SMNVEV (reference sequence). DNA for the CDR3: TGTGCCAGCAGTGTCAGGGGGCCCGCCTATGGCTACACCTTC. Its translation: CASSVRGPAYGYTF.

This chain joins TRBV19 and TRBJ2-7, with TRBD2 as a possible D gene (6 bases). There are 14 residues in the CDR3. Trimming removed 4 bases from V and 7 bases from J, with 17 bases in between. From germline, CDR1 is LNHDA and CDR2 SQIVND (reference sequence). This CDR3 reads CASSTLASGEEQYF. The CDR3 coding sequence is TGTGCCAGTAGTACCTTAGCGTCGGGAGAGGAGCAGTACTTC.

The J gene is TRBJ2-7, the V gene TRBV5-4, with 11 bases lining up with TRBD2. This CDR3 has 16 amino acids. J lost 2 bases, V lost 3 bases, and 7 bases had no gene match. CDR1 SGHNT and CDR2 YYREEE come from the germline V gene (reference sequence). CDR3 sequence (DNA): TGTGCCAGCAGCTACGGACTAGCGGGTTCTCCCTACGAGCAGTACTTC. It encodes CASSYGLAGSPYEQYF.

The rearrangement joins TRBV25-1 to TRBJ1-6; D remains unclear. CDR1 and CDR2 from the germline V gene are MGHDK and SYGVNS. The ends were cut back, 6 bases at V and 6 bases at J, with 12 bases in the middle. The CDR3 loop spans 14 amino acids. This CDR3 is CASSQAGFNSPLHF. CDR3 in DNA: TGTGCCAGCAGCCAGGCGGGGTTTAATTCACCCCTCCACTTT.

The V and J genes are TRBV3-1 (or the pseudogene TRBV3-2) and TRBJ1-3, with D unclear. CDR1 is LGHDT and CDR2 is YNNKEL in the germline V gene (reference sequence). The CDR3 is 15 residues long. V shed 4 bases and J shed 0 bases, with 10 bases lying between them. The CDR3 nucleotides are TGTGCCAGCAGCCGCCGGTCAGGCTCTGGAAACACCATATATTTT. Translating it yields CASSRRSGSGNTIYF.

The chain is built from TRBV27 and TRBJ2-7, with TRBD1 matching over 7 bases. J gave up 2 bases and V 6 bases, and 4 bases lay outside the gene matches. Germline CDR1 is MNHEY and CDR2 is SMNVEV (reference sequence). This CDR3 has 13 residues. Here the CDR3 reads CASRGGFTYEQYF. CDR3 sequence (DNA): TGTGCCAGCAGAGGGGGCTTCACCTACGAGCAGTACTTC.

This rearrangement joins TRBV7-2 to TRBJ2-5; 10 bases line up with TRBD2. Germline V CDR1 and CDR2: SGHTA, FQGNSA. V lost 4 bases, J lost 2 bases, and 7 bases stayed unmatched. The CDR3 contains 16 residues. Here the CDR3 DNA reads TGTGCCAGCAGCTCTAATAGCGGGAGGATTCAAGAGACCCAGTACTTC. Protein product: CASSSNSGRIQETQYF.